This TCR beta chain was found in a study of tumour-infiltrating T cells in Burkitt lymphoma. Study information: Repertoire clonality predicted overall and progression-free survival.

The germline V and J ends were trimmed by 1 base and 6 bases, with 14 bases remaining between them. Germline CDR1 is SGHTA and CDR2 is FQGNSA. There are 15 residues in the CDR3. The data were produced by immunoSEQ multiplex PCR, yet TCRdb's version contains in-frame clones alone and is incomplete. The table includes thousands of clones, approximately 60% detected once. The rearrangement uses TRBV7-2 and TRBJ2-3; possibly TRBD2 for D (6 bases). The sequence derives from a human donor with diffuse large B-cell lymphoma. Sequencing used tumor tissue. This CDR3 reads CASSLVAGWVDTQYF. The CDR3 nucleotides are TGTGCCAGCAGCTTAGTCGCGGGGTGGGTGGATACGCAGTATTTT.